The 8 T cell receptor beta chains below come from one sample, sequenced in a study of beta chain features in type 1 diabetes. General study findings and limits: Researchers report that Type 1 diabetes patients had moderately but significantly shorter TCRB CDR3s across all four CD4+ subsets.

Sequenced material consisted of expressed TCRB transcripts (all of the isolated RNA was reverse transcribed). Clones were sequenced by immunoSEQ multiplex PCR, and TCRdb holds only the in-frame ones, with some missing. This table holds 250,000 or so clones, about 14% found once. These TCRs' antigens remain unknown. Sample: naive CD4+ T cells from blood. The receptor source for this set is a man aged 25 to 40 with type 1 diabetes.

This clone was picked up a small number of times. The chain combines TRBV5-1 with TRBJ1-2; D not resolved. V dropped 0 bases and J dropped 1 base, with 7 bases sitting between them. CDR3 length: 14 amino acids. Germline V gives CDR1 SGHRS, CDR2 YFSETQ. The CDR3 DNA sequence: TGCGCCAGCAGCTTGGAACACGATAACTATGGCTACACCTTC. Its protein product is CASSLEHDNYGYTF.

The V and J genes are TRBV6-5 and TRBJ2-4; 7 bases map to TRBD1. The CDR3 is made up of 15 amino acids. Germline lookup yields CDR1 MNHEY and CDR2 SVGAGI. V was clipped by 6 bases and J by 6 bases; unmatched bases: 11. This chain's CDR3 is CASREIAAGGNIQYF. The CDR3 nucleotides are TGTGCCAGCAGGGAAATCGCGGCAGGGGGAAACATTCAGTACTTC.

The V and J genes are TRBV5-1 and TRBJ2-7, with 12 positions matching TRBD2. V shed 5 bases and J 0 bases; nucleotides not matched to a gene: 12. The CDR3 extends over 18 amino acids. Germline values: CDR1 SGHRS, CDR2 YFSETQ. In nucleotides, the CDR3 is TGCGCCAGCAGGAAACTAGCGGGGGGTACAGGGAGCTCCTACGAGCAGTACTTC. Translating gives CASRKLAGGTGSSYEQYF.

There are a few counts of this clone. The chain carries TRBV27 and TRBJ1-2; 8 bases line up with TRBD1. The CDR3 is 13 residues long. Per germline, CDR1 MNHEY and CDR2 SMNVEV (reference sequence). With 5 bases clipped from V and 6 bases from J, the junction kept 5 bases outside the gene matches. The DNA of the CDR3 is TGTGCCAGCAGTGGGGACAGGTTTCATGGCTACACCTTC. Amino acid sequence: CASSGDRFHGYTF.

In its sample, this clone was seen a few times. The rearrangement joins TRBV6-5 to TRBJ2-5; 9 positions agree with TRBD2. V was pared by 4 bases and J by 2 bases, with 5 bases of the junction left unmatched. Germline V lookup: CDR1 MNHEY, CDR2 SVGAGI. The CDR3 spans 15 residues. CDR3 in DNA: TGTGCCAGCAGTTCCCAGCGGGGGGATCAAGAGACCCAGTACTTC. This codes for CASSSQRGDQETQYF.

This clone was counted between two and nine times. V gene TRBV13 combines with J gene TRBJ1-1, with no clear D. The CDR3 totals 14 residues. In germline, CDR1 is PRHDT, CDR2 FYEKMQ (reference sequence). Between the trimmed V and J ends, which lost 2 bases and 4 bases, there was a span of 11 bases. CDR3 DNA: TGTGCCAGCAGCTTACAGCGGAGTGGCACTGAAGCTTTCTTT. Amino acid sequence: CASSLQRSGTEAFF.

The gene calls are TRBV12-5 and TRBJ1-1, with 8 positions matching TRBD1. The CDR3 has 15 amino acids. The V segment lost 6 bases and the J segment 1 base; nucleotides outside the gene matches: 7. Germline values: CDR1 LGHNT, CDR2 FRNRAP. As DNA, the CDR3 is TGTGCTAGTGGCAAGGGACAGGTTGGGAACACTGAAGCTTTCTTT. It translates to CASGKGQVGNTEAFF. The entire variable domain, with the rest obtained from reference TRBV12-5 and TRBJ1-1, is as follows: DARVTQTPRHKVTEMGQEVTMRCQPILGHNTVFWYRQTMMQGLELLAYFRNRAPLDDSGMPKDRFSAEMPDATLATLKIQPSEPRDSAVYFCASGKGQVGNTEAFFGQGTRLTVV.

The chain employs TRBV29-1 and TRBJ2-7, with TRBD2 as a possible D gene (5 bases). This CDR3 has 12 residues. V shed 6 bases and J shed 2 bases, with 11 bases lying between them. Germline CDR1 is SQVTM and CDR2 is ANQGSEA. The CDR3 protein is CSVSLGAYEQYF. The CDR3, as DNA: TGCAGCGTATCTCTCGGGGCCTACGAGCAGTACTTC.